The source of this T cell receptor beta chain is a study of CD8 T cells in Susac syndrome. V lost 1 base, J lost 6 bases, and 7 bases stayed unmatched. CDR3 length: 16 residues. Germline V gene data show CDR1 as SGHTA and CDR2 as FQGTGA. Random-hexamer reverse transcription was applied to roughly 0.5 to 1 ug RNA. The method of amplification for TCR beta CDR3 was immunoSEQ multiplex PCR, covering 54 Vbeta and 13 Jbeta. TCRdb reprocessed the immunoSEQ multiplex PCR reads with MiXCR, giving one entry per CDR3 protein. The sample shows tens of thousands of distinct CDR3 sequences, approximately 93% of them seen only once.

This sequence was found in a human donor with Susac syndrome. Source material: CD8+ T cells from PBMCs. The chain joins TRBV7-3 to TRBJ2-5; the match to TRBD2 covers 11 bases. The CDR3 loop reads CASSLNSGGAMQTQYF. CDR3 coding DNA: TGTGCCAGCAGCTTAAATAGCGGGGGGGCGATGCAGACCCAGTACTTC. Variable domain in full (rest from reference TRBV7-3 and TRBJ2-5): GAGVSQTPSNKVTEKGKYVELRCDPISGHTALYWYRQSLGQGPEFLIYFQGTGAADDSGLPNDRFFAVRPEGSVSTLKIQRTERGDSAVYLCASSLNSGGAMQTQYFGPGTRLLVL.